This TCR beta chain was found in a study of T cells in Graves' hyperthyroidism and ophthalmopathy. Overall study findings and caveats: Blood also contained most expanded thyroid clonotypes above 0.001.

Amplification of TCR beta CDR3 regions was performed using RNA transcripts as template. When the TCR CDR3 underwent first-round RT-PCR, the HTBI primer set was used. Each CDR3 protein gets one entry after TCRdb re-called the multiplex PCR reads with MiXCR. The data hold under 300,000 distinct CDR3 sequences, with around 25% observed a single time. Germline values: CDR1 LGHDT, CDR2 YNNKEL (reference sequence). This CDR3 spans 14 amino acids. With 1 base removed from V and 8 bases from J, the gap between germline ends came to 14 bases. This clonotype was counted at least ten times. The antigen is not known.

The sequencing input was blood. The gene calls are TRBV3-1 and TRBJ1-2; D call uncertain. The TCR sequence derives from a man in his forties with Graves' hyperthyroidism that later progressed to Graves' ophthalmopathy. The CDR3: CASSQARGRGGYTF. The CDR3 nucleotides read TGTGCCAGCAGCCAAGCCAGAGGGCGAGGAGGCTACACCTTC.